This TCR beta chain was captured by sequencing in a study of cytomegalovirus exposure and HLA in healthy donors. Germline lookup yields CDR1 MNHNY and CDR2 SVGAGI (reference sequence). This CDR3 contains 13 residues. The V and J ends lost 5 bases and 11 bases respectively, with 13 bases between them. Researchers ran the PCR with 60 Vbeta and 13 Jbeta primers. Some clones are missing from TCRdb's copy, which holds only in-frame ones; the method was immunoSEQ multiplex PCR. The data show approximately 97,000 clones, 55% to 80% seen once. Study-wide findings and caveats: In vitro data verified three CMV-associated chains as specific for CMV antigens.

About this clone: Its target is unknown.

The chain recombines TRBV6-6 with TRBJ2-6; a weak D match, TRBD1 (6 bases). The receptor was derived from a human donor in good health. Material: PBMCs. The CDR3, as DNA: TGTGCCAGCAGTCCCTGGACAGCCGACGTCCTGACTTTC. It is translated as CASSPWTADVLTF.